This T cell receptor beta chain was captured by sequencing in a study of identical twins. Study-wide results and caveats: There is a chance that invariant MAIT and iNKT cells partially muddied zero-insertion analyses. Interpretation of the results relied on cross-sectional statistical analysis and not on following the same donors.

A few counts support this clonotype. Its specificity is not known. This CDR3 has 16 amino acids. V lost 0 bases, J lost 6 bases, and 6 bases stayed unmatched. Per germline, CDR1 SGDLS and CDR2 YYNGEE. Healthy Caucasian individuals made up all the donors. TCRdb re-called the 5' RACE reads through MiXCR, storing one row per CDR3 protein. The data show hundreds of thousands of distinct CDR3 sequences, around 15% seen once. The chain has TRBV9 and TRBJ2-1; 10 bases align to TRBD2. The sequenced material came from memory (CD45RO+) T cells sorted from blood. The TCR was taken from a woman aged 18-29 years in good health. The CDR3 here is CASSVAGTSEINEQFF. DNA of the CDR3: TGTGCCAGCAGCGTAGCCGGGACTAGCGAAATCAATGAGCAGTTCTTC.